Shown below are 22 T cell receptor beta chains from a single sample sequenced in a study of CD8+ T cells in alopecia areata (dated by TCRdb to between 2017 and 2018). The label giving this sample's time point can be read as: baseline before oral tofacitinib. Library preparation employed the immunoSEQ multiplex PCR assay. RNA was extracted from all samples and reverse transcribed into cDNA, which served as template for TCR sequencing. TCRdb mirrors the immuneACCESS table, restricted to in-frame sequences. Some clones are absent from its copies; in checked studies, under half trace to an unresolved V gene, and the reason for the others is unknown. The sample table lists approximately 66,000 clones, roughly 60% of them with a count of one. Clones ranked in the top ten supply about 15% of the sample. The material sequenced was CD8+ T cells sorted from blood, taken at week 0. These TCRs come from a human donor with alopecia areata.

Only a few counts were recorded for this clone. The gene calls are TRBV11-2 and TRBJ2-7; 13 nucleotides match TRBD2. The CDR3 is made up of 15 amino acids. Germline trimming cut 5 bases from V and 2 bases from J; bases unmatched to any gene: 3. CDR1 is SGHAT and CDR2 is FQNNGV in the germline V gene. The CDR3 nucleotides read TGTGCCAGCAGCGAGGGACTAGCGGGACCCTACGAGCAGTACTTC. Translated: CASSEGLAGPYEQYF.

This sequence joins TRBV29-1 and TRBJ2-1; D uncertain. The CDR3 is 12 residues long. CDR1 SQVTM and CDR2 ANQGSEA come from the germline V gene. The V end was cut by 7 bases, the J end by 8 bases, with 15 bases between. The CDR3 region is CSGIRTGYEQFF. The CDR3 DNA reads TGCAGCGGTATACGTACCGGTTATGAGCAGTTCTTC.

The chain uses TRBV30 and TRBJ2-4; no definite D call. The CDR3 loop spans 15 amino acids. The V end was cut by 0 bases, the J end by 7 bases, with 16 bases between. Germline lookup yields CDR1 GTSNPN and CDR2 SVGIG (reference sequence). DNA of the CDR3: TGTGCCTGGAGTGTTGGAAATAGTCTTGGGAACATTCAGTACTTC. Amino acid sequence: CAWSVGNSLGNIQYF.

This chain uses TRBV4-3 with TRBJ2-7; D uncertain. There are 16 residues in the CDR3. Germline CDR1 reads LGHNA; CDR2 reads YSLEER. Trimming took 0 bases from V and 7 from J, leaving 19 bases between them. As DNA, the CDR3 is TGCGCCAGCAGCCAAGATCGTAGTTACACCCTGGGAGAGCAGTACTTC. As protein: CASSQDRSYTLGEQYF.

This clone was recorded only once. This chain's CDR3 is CASSPDGDEKLFF. The CDR3 DNA sequence: TGCGCCAGCAGCCCAGACGGGGATGAAAAACTGTTTTTT. The chain carries TRBV5-1 and TRBJ1-4; no definite D call. Trimming removed 4 bases at V and 6 bases at J, with 10 bases between. The CDR3 is made up of 13 amino acids. The germline gives CDR1 SGHRS, CDR2 YFSETQ.

This chain joins TRBV9 and TRBJ2-1; 16 positions agree with TRBD2. The CDR3 consists of 18 residues. CDR1 is SGDLS, CDR2 YYNGEE, per germline. V shed 4 bases, J shed 0 bases, and the junction held 4 bases outside the gene matches. CDR3 bases: TGTGCCAGCAGCCCGGGACTAGCGGGAGGGAGCTCCTACAATGAGCAGTTCTTC. Translating gives CASSPGLAGGSSYNEQFF.

The sample holds a few counts of this clone. This chain joins TRBV19 and TRBJ2-1; D might be TRBD1 (5 bases). This CDR3 comprises 10 residues. The ends were cut back, 7 bases at V and 8 bases at J, with 6 bases in the middle. Germline-derived CDR1 and CDR2 are LNHDA and SQIVND (reference sequence). Written as DNA, the CDR3 is TGTGCCAGTATGGGGCATGAGCAGTTCTTC. Amino acid sequence: CASMGHEQFF.

This clone has more than one count but fewer than ten. The chain carries TRBV5-1 and TRBJ2-3, with a weak D call TRBD1 (6 bases). The germline CDR1 and CDR2 sequences are SGHRS and YFSETQ. This CDR3 contains 15 residues. V gave up 0 bases and J gave up 6 bases, with 14 bases separating them. CDR3 DNA sequence: TGCGCCAGCAGCTTGGCCAGGGGAGCCTCTGATACGCAGTATTTT. It is translated as CASSLARGASDTQYF.

This clone was seen a single time. This chain links TRBV27 with TRBJ2-7; 10 bases are a match to TRBD2. The CDR3 runs 15 residues. Germline V gene data show CDR1 as MNHEY and CDR2 as SMNVEV (reference sequence). The V and J ends lost 5 bases and 3 bases, in that order; junction bases with no gene match: 7. The CDR3 nucleotides are TGTGCCAGCAGTCCCGGATCTAGCGGGAGCTACGAGCAGTACTTC. Translated: CASSPGSSGSYEQYF.

The chain joins TRBV19 to TRBJ2-7, with 7 bases matching TRBD1. The CDR3 consists of 14 residues. V dropped 3 bases and J dropped 2; count of bases not matched to a gene: 4. Germline V gene lookup returns CDR1 LNHDA and CDR2 SQIVND (reference sequence). CDR3 in DNA: TGTGCCAGTAGTATCGGACAGGCGGCCTACGAGCAGTACTTC. Amino acids: CASSIGQAAYEQYF.

V and J are TRBV10-3 and TRBJ2-3; 8 nucleotides line up with TRBD2. After removal of 3 bases from V and 0 bases from J, the junction contained 8 bases not matched to a gene. Germline V CDR1 and CDR2: ENHRY, SYGVKD. This CDR3 region has 17 residues. This CDR3 is CAISDVRGGHSTDTQYF. CDR3 in DNA: TGTGCCATCAGTGATGTCCGGGGGGGTCATAGCACAGATACGCAGTATTTT.

The chain is built from TRBV25-1 and TRBJ1-5; 8 bases are a match to TRBD1. CDR1 and CDR2 (germline): MGHDK, SYGVNS. There are 14 residues in the CDR3. V was clipped by 3 bases and J by 7 bases; unmatched bases: 5. The CDR3 nucleotides are TGTGCCAGCAGTGAGACAGGGGCAGGGCAGCCCCAGCATTTT. Translating it yields CASSETGAGQPQHF. The complete variable domain, with remaining parts taken from reference TRBV25-1 and TRBJ1-5, reads EADIYQTPRYLVIGTGKKITLECSQTMGHDKMYWYQQDPGMELHLIHYSYGVNSTEKGDLSSESTVSRIRTEHFPLTLESARPSHTSQYLCASSETGAGQPQHFGDGTRLSIL.

CDR3 amino acids: CASSPPRDRGQEQFF. CDR3 sequence (DNA): TGTGCCAGCAGTCCCCCCCGGGACAGGGGACAGGAGCAGTTCTTC. The genes are TRBV2 and TRBJ2-1; 10 nucleotides align to TRBD1. Looked up from germline, CDR1 is SNHLY and CDR2 is FYNNEI. The length of the CDR3 is 15 residues. V was clipped by 5 bases and J by 10 bases; unmatched bases: 11.

The J gene is TRBJ1-2, the V gene TRBV9, with D tentatively TRBD1 (5 bases). Germline V gives CDR1 SGDLS, CDR2 YYNGEE. V shed 1 base and J shed 3 bases, with 16 bases lying between them. There are 16 residues in the CDR3. The CDR3 protein is CASSVRDGVPYYGYTF. As DNA, the CDR3 is TGTGCCAGCAGCGTACGGGACGGAGTACCTTACTATGGCTACACCTTC.

The CDR3 coding sequence is TGTGCCAGCAGGGGTGACAGGGAGTACGAGCAGTACTTC. Translation: CASRGDREYEQYF. This chain uses TRBV11-2 with TRBJ2-7; 7 bases agree with TRBD1. This CDR3 is 13 amino acids long. Germline V gene data show CDR1 as SGHAT and CDR2 as FQNNGV. Trimming removed 6 bases from V and 4 bases from J; junction bases left unmatched: 6.

The rearrangement links TRBV27 to TRBJ1-2; D gene ambiguous. Trimming removed 5 bases at V and 5 bases at J, with 21 bases between. Germline CDR1 is MNHEY and CDR2 is SMNVEV (reference sequence). The CDR3 contains 16 residues. For the CDR3, the DNA is TGTGCCAGCAGTCTGTCTCCGGGATTCTCATATTATGGCTACACCTTC. It translates to CASSLSPGFSYYGYTF.

V usage is TRBV5-4 and J usage is TRBJ2-7; 8 bases line up with TRBD1. Germline values: CDR1 SGHNT, CDR2 YYREEE (reference sequence). Trimming at V came to 4 bases and at J to 3 bases, leaving 6 bases not matched to a gene. This CDR3 is 14 amino acids long. Written as DNA, the CDR3 is TGTGCCAGCAGCAAGGACAGGGTGAACTACGAGCAGTACTTC. It codes for CASSKDRVNYEQYF.

This clone was observed a single time. This rearrangement joins TRBV5-1 to TRBJ1-1; D might be TRBD1 (5 bases). V was shortened by 1 base and J by 4 bases, with 11 bases between the two germline ends. The CDR3 is 14 amino acids. Germline V gene data show CDR1 as SGHRS and CDR2 as YFSETQ. CDR3 loop: CASSLWAQGTEAFF. The CDR3, as DNA: TGCGCCAGCAGCTTGTGGGCCCAGGGCACTGAAGCTTTCTTT.

V gene TRBV6-5 combines with J gene TRBJ1-5; 7 bases map to TRBD1. Germline CDR1 MNHEY, CDR2 SVGAGI. The CDR3 runs to 14 residues. J was trimmed by 3 bases and V by 6 bases; bases with no gene match: 5. CDR3 sequence reads: CASSRDSFNQPQHF. The CDR3 bases are TGTGCCAGCAGCAGGGACAGCTTCAATCAGCCCCAGCATTTT.

This CDR3 is CSVEGSGYEQYF. The CDR3 region has the DNA TGCAGCGTTGAAGGTTCGGGATACGAGCAGTACTTC. The rearrangement links TRBV29-1 to TRBJ2-7; a possible D gene is TRBD2 (5 bases). The CDR3 is 12 amino acids. CDR1 is SQVTM, CDR2 ANQGSEA, per germline. V lost 1 base and J 4 bases, leaving 8 bases between the germline ends.

The chain joins TRBV18 to TRBJ1-1; the D gene is possibly TRBD1 (6 bases). The germline CDR1 and CDR2 sequences are KGHSH and LQKENI. The V end was cut by 3 bases, the J end by 0 bases, with 26 bases between. The CDR3 has 20 residues. CDR3 sequence: CASSPLDPRYRVVMNTEAFF. For the CDR3, the DNA is TGTGCCAGCTCACCGCTGGATCCCCGTTACAGGGTGGTCATGAACACTGAAGCTTTCTTT.

This clone is medium-sized by share. The CDR3 DNA reads as TGTGCCAGCAGCGTGTCTCGAGAGACGCAGTATTTT. It yields the protein CASSVSRETQYF. The chain couples TRBV7-9 to TRBJ2-3; D ambiguous. CDR1 is SEHNR, CDR2 FQNEAQ, per germline (reference sequence). V was clipped by 5 bases and J by 9 bases, with 12 bases between them. This CDR3 spans 12 amino acids.